The sequence of this TCR beta chain was determined in a study of patients and donors after allogeneic stem cell transplantation. TCRdb ran MiXCR on the RT-PCR reads and lists one entry per CDR3 protein. The top ten clones hold around 5.5% of a sample with about 960,000 distinct CDR3 sequences, roughly 17% of them seen once. This CDR3 is built from 12 residues. Germline V CDR1 and CDR2: MNHEY, SMNVEV (reference sequence). A few counts support this clonotype. A read error may produce the germline difference seen at one junction end. Input material: blood, either unsorted or a sorted T cell fraction (not recorded which). The V and J genes are TRBV27 and TRBJ1-1, with unresolved D. This clonotype was sampled from a human donor who was either an allogeneic HSCT recipient or a stem cell or donor lymphocyte infusion donor (not recorded which). It is not recorded whose cells these are; they may come from a transplant donor. The CDR3 region is CASMSMNTEAFF. The CDR3 DNA is TGTGCCAGCATGTCTATGAACACTGAAGCCTTCTTT.